Below are 23 T cell receptor beta chains sequenced from a single sample in a study of PD-1 blockade in classical Hodgkin lymphoma. Exposure to brentuximab vedotin varied, and each patient had relapsed following autologous stem cell transplantation. TCRdb's copy holds only in-frame clones and misses some; the assay was immunoSEQ multiplex PCR. The profile covers roughly 70,000 clones, with roughly two thirds appearing a single time and 9% to 10% taken by the ten largest. This material consisted of peripheral blood mononuclear cells (PBMCs), taken before the second cycle of nivolumab. These receptors were collected from a human donor with classical Hodgkin lymphoma.

The rearrangement uses TRBV18 and TRBJ1-5, with D perhaps matching TRBD1 (5 bases). V gave up 2 bases and J gave up 7 bases, with 12 bases separating them. This CDR3 has 14 amino acids. Germline assignment: CDR1 KGHSH and CDR2 LQKENI. The chain's CDR3 is CASSPSGGRQPQHF. CDR3 nucleotides: TGTGCCAGCTCACCAAGCGGGGGGAGACAGCCCCAGCATTTT.

The rearrangement links TRBV18 to TRBJ1-5; no clear D. The CDR3 is 14 amino acids. Germline V CDR1 and CDR2: KGHSH, LQKENI. V was trimmed by 1 base and J by 6 bases, leaving 10 bases between them. The CDR3: CASSPQGRGQPQHF. CDR3 DNA: TGTGCCAGCTCACCACAGGGTCGGGGTCAGCCCCAGCATTTT.

This chain links TRBV19 with TRBJ1-1; a weak D match, TRBD1 (5 bases). Germline CDR1 LNHDA, CDR2 SQIVND (reference sequence). The CDR3 consists of 13 residues. V was clipped by 9 bases and J by 0 bases, with 11 bases between them. The CDR3: CASSGAVNTEAFF. CDR3 DNA: TGTGCCAGCTCCGGGGCGGTGAACACTGAAGCTTTCTTT.

The rearrangement links TRBV5-6 to TRBJ1-2; maybe TRBD1 (5 bases). The CDR3 covers 13 residues. Looked up from germline, CDR1 is SGHDT and CDR2 is YYEEEE. Trimming removed 4 bases at V and 3 bases at J, with 10 bases between. The DNA of the CDR3 is TGTGCCAGCAGCGGGACGGACTACTATGGCTACACCTTC. Translated: CASSGTDYYGYTF.

The sample holds a few counts of this clone. The chain recombines TRBV7-9 with TRBJ1-2; D may be TRBD1 (5 bases). The CDR3 length is 12 residues. CDR1 is SEHNR, CDR2 FQNEAQ, per germline (reference sequence). The germline V and J ends were trimmed by 1 base and 7 bases, with 7 bases remaining between them. The DNA of the CDR3 is TGTGCCAGCAGCTTAGGGGGCGCTGGCTACACCTTC. Its translation: CASSLGGAGYTF. Full variable domain (outside the CDR3, taken from reference TRBV7-9 and TRBJ1-2): DTGVSQNPRHKITKRGQNVTFRCDPISEHNRLYWYRQTLGQGPEFLTYFQNEAQLEKSRLLSDRFSAERPKGSFSTLEIQRTEQGDSAMYLCASSLGGAGYTFGSGTRLTVV.

The V gene is TRBV6-1, the J gene TRBJ2-7; 8 bases match TRBD1. The junction had 12 bases not matched to a gene; V was cut back by 7 bases and J by 4 bases. This CDR3 has 15 amino acids. The germline V gene has CDR1 MNHNS and CDR2 SASEGT. CDR3 amino acids: CASTRDRSGPYEQYF. The DNA for the CDR3 is TGTGCCAGCACCCGGGACAGGTCGGGACCTTACGAGCAGTACTTC.

This chain joins TRBV5-4 and TRBJ2-1, with D tentatively TRBD2 (6 bases). Trimming took 1 base from V and 9 from J, leaving 17 bases between them. The length of the CDR3 is 15 residues. CDR1 and CDR2 from the germline V gene are SGHNT and YYREEE (reference sequence). CDR3 protein: CASSLWGDLLGEQFF. The CDR3 DNA sequence: TGTGCCAGCAGCTTGTGGGGGGACTTACTCGGTGAGCAGTTCTTC. The full variable domain, in which reference TRBV5-4 and TRBJ2-1 provide the parts outside the CDR3, is ETGVTQSPTHLIKTRGQQVTLRCSSQSGHNTVSWYQQALGQGPQFIFQYYREEENGRGNFPPRFSGLQFPNYSSELNVNALELDDSALYLCASSLWGDLLGEQFFGPGTRLTVL.

The rearrangement links TRBV5-1 to TRBJ2-5, with 8 bases fitting TRBD1. Germline V lookup: CDR1 SGHRS, CDR2 YFSETQ. V shed 4 bases, J shed 5 bases, and the junction held 10 bases outside the gene matches. This CDR3 is 15 amino acids long. The CDR3 sequence is CASSPPTGGMETQYF. The DNA for the CDR3 is TGCGCCAGCAGCCCACCAACAGGGGGGATGGAGACCCAGTACTTC.

This rearrangement joins TRBV5-1 to TRBJ2-1; TRBD2 is a possible D gene (5 bases). V gave up 3 bases and J gave up 8 bases, with 15 bases separating them. The germline CDR1 and CDR2 sequences are SGHRS and YFSETQ. The CDR3 length is 14 residues. The CDR3 reads CASSSGNPPDEQFF. The CDR3 nucleotides read TGCGCCAGCAGCTCCGGGAACCCGCCCGATGAGCAGTTCTTC.

V is TRBV7-2 and J is TRBJ2-6, with D perhaps matching TRBD1 or TRBD2 (5 bases each). Trimming shortened V by 5 bases and J by 2 bases, and 19 bases separated the two germline ends. Germline-derived CDR1 and CDR2 are SGHTA and FQGNSA. The CDR3 runs 18 residues. CDR3 loop: CASSIMIGTAPGANVLTF. The CDR3 DNA sequence: TGTGCCAGCAGCATCATGATTGGGACGGCTCCTGGGGCCAACGTCCTGACTTTC.

This clone was seen a handful of times. The rearrangement joins TRBV7-3 to TRBJ2-2; D uncertain. Per germline, CDR1 SGHTA and CDR2 FQGTGA. There are 16 residues in the CDR3. Trimming stripped 4 bases from V and 5 bases from J, with 17 bases between. CDR3 nucleotides: TGTGCCAGCAGCTCGTCGGGTGGTTTGGGGACCGGGGAGCTGTTTTTT. Translated, it gives CASSSSGGLGTGELFF. Drawing the rest from reference TRBV7-3 and TRBJ2-2, the complete variable domain is GAGVSQTPSNKVTEKGKYVELRCDPISGHTALYWYRQSLGQGPEFLIYFQGTGAADDSGLPNDRFFAVRPEGSVSTLKIQRTERGDSAVYLCASSSSGGLGTGELFFGEGSRLTVL.

V usage is TRBV27 and J usage is TRBJ2-1, with a weak D call TRBD2 (7 bases). Germline CDR1 MNHEY, CDR2 SMNVEV (reference sequence). V lost 7 bases and J 0 bases, leaving 13 bases between the germline ends. This CDR3 has 15 amino acids. The CDR3 loop is CASTAGASSYNEQFF. DNA for the CDR3: TGTGCCAGCACCGCGGGGGCTAGCTCCTACAATGAGCAGTTCTTC.

The chain couples TRBV2 to TRBJ1-1; D is unresolved. The CDR3 runs 13 residues. Germline CDR1 reads SNHLY; CDR2 reads FYNNEI. V lost 6 bases and J lost 4, with 12 bases in between. As DNA, the CDR3 is TGTGCCAGCAGGGTTCTGGGCGGCACTGAAGCTTTCTTT. Protein: CASRVLGGTEAFF.

J is TRBJ1-2 and V is TRBV2; D is unresolved. Trimming took off 7 bases at V and 3 bases at J, with 6 bases between the two ends. CDR3 size: 11 residues. From germline, CDR1 is SNHLY and CDR2 FYNNEI. CDR3 nucleotides: TGTGCCAGCACCGGCGACTATGGCTACACCTTC. It yields the protein CASTGDYGYTF.

The rearrangement uses TRBV5-5 and TRBJ1-1; unclear D gene. The CDR3 has 15 residues. Trimming shortened V by 5 bases and J by 4 bases, and 18 bases separated the two germline ends. Germline V gene data show CDR1 as SGHKS and CDR2 as YYEKEE (reference sequence). In DNA form, the CDR3 reads TGTGCCAGCAGTCGTCCGGGTTCGTACGTCACTGAAGCTTTCTTT. Protein product: CASSRPGSYVTEAFF.

This clone has only a few counts. The sample contains more than one DNA sequence encoding this CDR3. The genes are TRBV19 and TRBJ1-1; D remains unclear. This CDR3 spans 13 amino acids. Germline lookup yields CDR1 LNHDA and CDR2 SQIVND (reference sequence). The V and J ends lost 1 base and 0 bases respectively, with 3 bases between them. As DNA, the CDR3 is TGTGCCAGTAGTATAGGCGTGAACACTGAAGCTTTCTTT. It is translated as CASSIGVNTEAFF.

J is TRBJ2-7 and V is TRBV2; 9 bases are a match to TRBD1. Unmatched junction bases numbered 11, after V lost 7 bases and J lost 4 bases. There are 15 residues in the CDR3. Germline V gene lookup returns CDR1 SNHLY and CDR2 FYNNEI. This chain's CDR3 is CASIIRDRADYEQYF. CDR3 nucleotides: TGTGCCAGCATAATCCGGGACAGGGCTGATTACGAGCAGTACTTC.

J is TRBJ2-7 and V is TRBV19; D ambiguous. Germline V lookup: CDR1 LNHDA, CDR2 SQIVND (reference sequence). The CDR3 loop spans 14 amino acids. Trimming left V 3 bases short and J 5 bases short, with 14 bases between. In nucleotides, the CDR3 is TGTGCCAGTAGTATGGGGATTTTAGCCAACGAGCAGTACTTC. As protein: CASSMGILANEQYF.

The J gene is TRBJ2-4, the V gene TRBV11-3; D could derive from TRBD1 or TRBD2 (5 bases each). This CDR3 has 13 residues. The V end lost 5 bases, the J end lost 5 bases, and 10 bases lay between the germline ends. Germline loops: CDR1 SGHNT, CDR2 YENEEA. The CDR3: CASSRGRENIQYF. The CDR3 DNA sequence: TGTGCCAGCAGCCGGGGACGGGAAAACATTCAGTACTTC.

The chain employs TRBV29-1 and TRBJ2-5; 8 nucleotides match TRBD1. J lost 4 bases, V lost 6 bases, and 7 bases had no gene match. The length of the CDR3 is 13 residues. Germline CDR1 is SQVTM and CDR2 is ANQGSEA. CDR3: CSVRQGTRETQYF. In nucleotides, the CDR3 is TGCAGCGTGAGACAGGGGACTCGAGAGACCCAGTACTTC. The whole variable domain, remainder taken from reference TRBV29-1 and TRBJ2-5, is SAVISQKPSRDICQRGTSLTIQCQVDSQVTMMFWYRQQPGQSLTLIATANQGSEATYESGFVIDKFPISRPNLTFSTLTVSNMSPEDSSIYLCSVRQGTRETQYFGPGTRLLVL.

The V and J genes are TRBV15 and TRBJ1-1, with D possibly TRBD1 on 6 matching bases. CDR1 is LNHNV, CDR2 YYDKDF, per germline (reference sequence). The CDR3 is 15 amino acids. V was clipped by 5 bases and J by 0 bases, with 13 bases between them. This chain's CDR3 is CATSVLRGMNTEAFF. In DNA, the CDR3 is TGTGCCACCAGCGTCCTCAGGGGTATGAACACTGAAGCTTTCTTT.

The V call is TRBV7-6, the J call TRBJ1-1; D unclear. Trimming took 1 base from V and 5 from J, leaving 8 bases between them. Per the germline V gene, CDR1 is SGHVS and CDR2 is FNYEAQ. This CDR3 spans 13 amino acids. In DNA form, the CDR3 reads TGTGCCAGCAGCTTAGTCCGGGTTACTGAAGCTTTCTTT. Translating it yields CASSLVRVTEAFF.

The rearrangement joins TRBV2 to TRBJ1-1; no definite D call. Between the trimmed V and J ends, which lost 5 bases and 4 bases, there was a span of 11 bases. Germline V gives CDR1 SNHLY, CDR2 FYNNEI. This CDR3 comprises 13 residues. In DNA, the CDR3 is TGTGCCAGCAGTCCGGGCTGGGGCACTGAAGCTTTCTTT. Its translation is CASSPGWGTEAFF.